The rows below give T cell receptor beta chains drawn from one sample of a study of T cells in Graves' hyperthyroidism and ophthalmopathy. TCRdb fed the multiplex PCR reads into MiXCR, producing one record per CDR3 protein. The table has about 640,000 distinct CDR3 sequences, about 14% seen once; the top ten hold around 12%. The sequenced sample was blood. The receptors come from a woman aged 50 to 60 with Graves' ophthalmopathy. CDR3s include the opening cysteine and the closing phenylalanine or tryptophan. The D gene is left open where the match is weak. The listing skips clone size in some rows; elsewhere it reads once, few, many or a size class.

NA,TRBJ2-3,TRBD2,TRBV4-1,CASSQAREGTDTQYF,TGCGCCAGCAGCCAAGCGCGGGAGGGCACAGATACGCAGTATTTT
NA,TRBJ2-7,NA,TRBV4-2,CASSQRDGSSYEQYF,TGTGCCAGCAGCCAGCGGGACGGGAGCTCCTACGAGCAGTACTTC
NA,TRBJ1-2,TRBD1,TRBV5-1,CASSFGGQGSYGYTF,TGCGCCAGCAGCTTCGGCGGACAGGGGAGCTATGGCTACACCTTC
many,TRBJ1-5,NA,TRBV20-1,CSARGREGFGNQPQHF,TGCAGTGCCCGCGGCCGAGAGGGGTTTGGCAATCAGCCCCAGCATTTT
many,TRBJ2-1,NA,TRBV12-3/TRBV12-4,CASSSDVGPNEQFF,TGTGCCAGCAGTTCCGACGTCGGGCCCAATGAGCAGTTCTTC
many,TRBJ2-5,TRBD1,TRBV4-3,CASSRWDRGIQETQYF,TGCGCCAGCAGCCGATGGGACAGGGGGATCCAAGAGACCCAGTACTTC
few,TRBJ2-4,NA,TRBV6-1,CASRSQGTAVFTKNIQYF,TGTGCCAGCAGGTCCCAGGGGACGGCGGTTTTTACCAAAAACATTCAGTACTTC
many,TRBJ1-5,NA,TRBV18,CASSRGQMGQPQHF,TGTGCCAGCTCACGAGGACAGATGGGTCAGCCCCAGCATTTT
few,TRBJ2-1,NA,TRBV9,CASSAVLGSGNEQFF,TGTGCCAGCAGCGCCGTACTTGGCTCGGGGAATGAGCAGTTCTTC
many,TRBJ2-1,NA,TRBV6-1,CASSVGGYNEQFF,TGTGCCAGCAGTGTCGGCGGGTACAATGAGCAGTTCTTC
few,TRBJ2-7,NA,TRBV29-1,CSVGSTTYEQYF,TGCAGCGTAGGTTCAACGACCTACGAGCAGTACTTC
many,TRBJ2-1,NA,TRBV11-1,CASSPRGWDEQFF,TGTGCCAGCAGCCCCCGTGGGTGGGATGAGCAGTTCTTC
many,TRBJ1-1,NA,TRBV7-9,CASSLADPGRNTEAFF,TGTGCCAGCAGCTTAGCCGACCCGGGACGGAACACTGAAGCTTTCTTT
many,TRBJ2-7,TRBD2,TRBV12-3/TRBV12-4,CASSVGLASSYEQYF,TGTGCCAGCAGTGTGGGACTAGCGAGCTCCTACGAGCAGTACTTC